This TCR beta chain was found in a study of blood T cell repertoires in COVID-19. Turning to the study itself: Acute and convalescent COVID-19 samples came from the United States, Italy and Spain. T cells, B-cell-depleted T cells, or PBMCs supplied cDNA or gDNA.

J lost 3 bases, V lost 4 bases, and 4 bases had no gene match. This CDR3 is built from 16 residues. Germline V gives CDR1 MGHDK, CDR2 SYGVNS. Clones were sequenced by immunoSEQ multiplex PCR, and TCRdb holds only the in-frame ones, with some missing. The sample carries around 620,000 clones, over 80% recorded once. This TCR was recovered from a woman aged 18-35 years with acute or convalescent COVID-19. The sequenced sample was peripheral blood. This chain joins TRBV25-1 and TRBJ1-6, with 9 bases lining up with TRBD1. This CDR3 is CASSAGGQGYNSPLHF. CDR3 nucleotide sequence: TGTGCCAGCAGTGCCGGGGGACAGGGCTATAATTCACCCCTCCACTTT.